This T cell receptor (beta chain) was sequenced for a study of cytomegalovirus exposure and HLA in healthy donors. Study observations and caveats: A later analysis found that most CMV-associated TCR beta chains appeared HLA-restricted.

V was clipped by 6 bases and J by 1 base; unmatched bases: 5. Germline V gives CDR1 SNHLY, CDR2 FYNNEI. The CDR3 covers 14 residues. In the PCR, 60 Vbeta and 13 Jbeta primers were used. Libraries were prepared by immunoSEQ multiplex PCR; TCRdb keeps only in-frame clonotypes and omits some of them. The table for this sample gives around 37,000 clones. Comment on this clone: Its antigen is still unknown.

This TCR was recovered from a human donor in good health. V is TRBV2 and J is TRBJ1-1, with 7 bases that match TRBD1. The sequencing input was PBMCs. The CDR3 loop is CASSLDRKNTEAFF. CDR3 sequence (DNA): TGTGCCAGCAGCCTGGACAGGAAGAACACTGAAGCTTTCTTT.